This T cell receptor beta chain was recovered during a study of beta chain features in type 1 diabetes. J lost 5 bases, V lost 0 bases, and 5 bases had no gene match. This CDR3 has 15 amino acids. In germline, CDR1 is SGDLS, CDR2 YYNGEE. As every portion of the isolated RNA was reverse transcribed, the sequencing read expressed TCRB transcripts. TCRdb's table, derived via immunoSEQ multiplex PCR, lists solely in-frame clones and lacks some. This sample has fewer than 200,000 clones, with around 8% found just once. V is TRBV9 and J is TRBJ1-1; 9 bases are shared with TRBD1. The sample comprised central memory CD4+ T cells from blood. The sequence derives from a man aged 18 to 30 in good health. For the CDR3, the DNA is TGTGCCAGCAGCGTAGCTGGGGACAGGGCTACTGAAGCTTTCTTT. Its translation: CASSVAGDRATEAFF. Complete variable domain (other parts from reference TRBV9 and TRBJ1-1): DSGVTQTPKHLITATGQRVTLRCSPRSGDLSVYWYQQSLDQGLQFLIQYYNGEERAKGNILERFSAQQFPDLHSELNLSSLELGDSALYFCASSVAGDRATEAFFGQGTRLTVV.